Presented here are 27 T cell receptor beta chains from one specimen sequenced in a study of PD-1 blockade in classical Hodgkin lymphoma. Exposure to brentuximab vedotin varied, and each patient had relapsed following autologous stem cell transplantation. Assay used: immunoSEQ multiplex PCR; TCRdb lists only in-frame clones, some missing. The sample yields roughly 70,000 clones, about 64% seen once. The sample consisted of peripheral blood mononuclear cells (PBMCs), taken before the second cycle of nivolumab. Receptors were obtained from a human donor with classical Hodgkin lymphoma.

For the CDR3, the DNA is TGTGCCAGCAGTTTACTTGAGGAAACTGAAGCTTTCTTT. Amino acid sequence: CASSLLEETEAFF. J is TRBJ1-1 and V is TRBV28; D unresolved. Deletions cut 2 bases from V and 5 bases from J, with 9 bases between. Germline V CDR1 and CDR2: MDHEN, SYDVKM. The CDR3 covers 13 residues.

The chain employs TRBV7-3 and TRBJ1-1; TRBD1 aligns across 7 bases. V shed 6 bases and J 5 bases; nucleotides not matched to a gene: 12. The CDR3 consists of 15 residues. Germline CDR1 is SGHTA and CDR2 is FQGTGA. CDR3 region: CASSRVGPGGTEAFF. The CDR3 nucleotides are TGTGCCAGCAGTCGGGTGGGTCCAGGGGGGACTGAAGCTTTCTTT.

The chain joins TRBV19 to TRBJ2-7, with D perhaps TRBD2 (5 bases). CDR1 is LNHDA, CDR2 SQIVND, per germline (reference sequence). The CDR3 is made up of 15 amino acids. V lost 0 bases, J lost 2 bases, and 11 bases lay in between. DNA of the CDR3: TGTGCCAGTAGTATAGATCTAGCAGTTACCTACGAGCAGTACTTC. It specifies CASSIDLAVTYEQYF. The variable domain in full, with the rest retrieved from reference TRBV19 and TRBJ2-7, is DGGITQSPKYLFRKEGQNVTLSCEQNLNHDAMYWYRQDPGQGLRLIYYSQIVNDFQKGDIAEGYSVSREKKESFPLTVTSAQKNPTAFYLCASSIDLAVTYEQYFGPGTRLTVT.

The V and J genes are TRBV10-3 and TRBJ2-2, with D unresolved. The CDR3 spans 15 residues. Germline values: CDR1 ENHRY, CDR2 SYGVKD. Deletions cut 6 bases from V and 2 bases from J, with 13 bases between. The DNA of the CDR3 is TGTGCCATCAGCCCGGACGGGCAAAACACCGGGGAGCTGTTTTTT. Translated: CAISPDGQNTGELFF.

The rearrangement links TRBV11-2 to TRBJ1-3, with 8 bases fitting TRBD1. The V and J ends lost 1 base and 4 bases, in that order; junction bases with no gene match: 6. CDR1 and CDR2 (germline): SGHAT, FQNNGV. CDR3 length equals 16 residues. CDR3 DNA: TGTGCCAGCAGCTTAGGCCCCAGGGGGCAAGGAAACACCATATATTTT. Encoded protein: CASSLGPRGQGNTIYF. Complete variable domain (other parts from reference TRBV11-2 and TRBJ1-3): EAGVAQSPRYKIIEKRQSVAFWCNPISGHATLYWYQQILGQGPKLLIQFQNNGVVDDSQLPKDRFSAERLKGVDSTLKIQPAKLEDSAVYLCASSLGPRGQGNTIYFGEGSWLTVV.

This clone was detected once. V gene TRBV7-9 combines with J gene TRBJ1-1; unclear D gene. CDR1 and CDR2 from the germline V gene are SEHNR and FQNEAQ (reference sequence). V lost 1 base and J lost 10, with 7 bases in between. The CDR3 is 11 amino acids. CDR3 nucleotide sequence: TGTGCCAGCAGCTTAGGGGCGGGAGCTTTCTTT. Translation gives CASSLGAGAFF. Based on the CDR3 plus reference TRBV7-9 and TRBJ1-1, the full variable domain is DTGVSQNPRHKITKRGQNVTFRCDPISEHNRLYWYRQTLGQGPEFLTYFQNEAQLEKSRLLSDRFSAERPKGSFSTLEIQRTEQGDSAMYLCASSLGAGAFFGQGTRLTVV.

The rearrangement joins TRBV14 to TRBJ2-1, with TRBD1 identical over 8 bases. Germline V gene lookup returns CDR1 SGHDN and CDR2 FVKESK. The ends lost 5 bases at V and 10 bases at J; junction bases unmatched: 13. CDR3 length: 15 amino acids. CDR3 nucleotide sequence: TGTGCCAGCAGCTACGGACAGGGCCCTCTGATGGAGCAGTTCTTC. It specifies CASSYGQGPLMEQFF. Drawing the rest from reference TRBV14 and TRBJ2-1, the complete variable domain is EAGVTQFPSHSVIEKGQTVTLRCDPISGHDNLYWYRRVMGKEIKFLLHFVKESKQDESGMPNNRFLAERTGGTYSTLKVQPAELEDSGVYFCASSYGQGPLMEQFFGPGTRLTVL.

The J gene is TRBJ1-2, the V gene TRBV6-6, with TRBD1 identical over 7 bases. Trimming removed 0 bases from V and 4 bases from J; junction bases left unmatched: 5. The CDR3 has 15 residues. Per germline, CDR1 MNHNY and CDR2 SVGAGI (reference sequence). CDR3 sequence: CASSYSVTGSYGYTF. The CDR3 region has the DNA TGTGCCAGCAGTTACTCGGTGACAGGGAGCTATGGCTACACCTTC.

V and J are TRBV2 and TRBJ2-6; 9 bases are shared with TRBD1. Trimming took 5 bases from V and 0 from J; bases not matched to a gene: 5. The germline gives CDR1 SNHLY, CDR2 FYNNEI. This CDR3 spans 17 amino acids. CDR3 protein: CASSLGQGGSGANVLTF. CDR3 sequence (DNA): TGTGCCAGCAGTTTGGGACAGGGAGGCTCTGGGGCCAACGTCCTGACTTTC.

This chain joins TRBV6-5 and TRBJ1-6; D is unresolved. The germline V and J ends were trimmed by 5 bases and 4 bases, with 12 bases remaining between them. The CDR3 runs to 15 residues. CDR1 and CDR2 from the germline V gene are MNHEY and SVGAGI. The CDR3 DNA reads TGTGCCAGCAGTCCCCCGGGGAGATATAATTCACCCCTCCACTTT. It codes for CASSPPGRYNSPLHF.

This chain uses TRBV9 with TRBJ1-4; D is perhaps TRBD1 (6 bases). The CDR3 runs to 15 residues. With 3 bases removed from V and 5 bases from J, the gap between germline ends came to 14 bases. CDR1 is SGDLS and CDR2 is YYNGEE in the germline V gene. The CDR3 is CASSAETGKNEKLFF. The CDR3 region has the DNA TGTGCCAGCAGCGCCGAGACAGGAAAGAATGAAAAACTGTTTTTT.

The V call is TRBV4-2, the J call TRBJ2-5; 14 nucleotides match TRBD2. V dropped 2 bases and J dropped 11; count of bases not matched to a gene: 19. Germline V gene lookup returns CDR1 LGHNA and CDR2 YNFKEQ. This CDR3 has 19 residues. DNA for the CDR3: TGTGCCAGCAGCCAACGACTAGCGGGGGGGCCAGGGCGTTCGAGTGAGCAGTACTTC. This codes for CASSQRLAGGPGRSSEQYF.

The chain couples TRBV29-1 to TRBJ2-2, with TRBD1 matching 8 bases. CDR3 length: 13 residues. The J segment lost 8 bases and the V segment lost 6 bases, leaving 8 bases of the junction unmatched. CDR1 and CDR2 from the germline V gene are SQVTM and ANQGSEA. This chain's CDR3 is CSVIQGAGGELFF. The CDR3 DNA is TGCAGCGTGATTCAGGGGGCGGGTGGGGAGCTGTTTTTT.

This clone has just a few counts. V and J are TRBV9 and TRBJ2-4; perhaps TRBD1 as D (5 bases). This CDR3 region has 17 residues. The germline CDR1 and CDR2 sequences are SGDLS and YYNGEE. Between the trimmed V and J ends, which lost 3 bases and 0 bases, there was a span of 16 bases. The CDR3 coding sequence is TGTGCCAGCAGCGCCGGTCGACAGTCTCTAGCCAAAAACATTCAGTACTTC. Protein product: CASSAGRQSLAKNIQYF. Complete variable domain (other parts from reference TRBV9 and TRBJ2-4): DSGVTQTPKHLITATGQRVTLRCSPRSGDLSVYWYQQSLDQGLQFLIQYYNGEERAKGNILERFSAQQFPDLHSELNLSSLELGDSALYFCASSAGRQSLAKNIQYFGAGTRLSVL.

This sequence joins TRBV4-1 and TRBJ2-3; D uncertain. CDR1 and CDR2 (germline): MGHRA, YSYEKL. The CDR3 extends over 13 amino acids. V lost 0 bases and J lost 8, with 9 bases in between. The CDR3 DNA reads TGCGCCAGCAGCCAAGAGGCAGTGGGTACGCAGTATTTT. Its translation is CASSQEAVGTQYF.

V and J are TRBV29-1 and TRBJ2-1; D uncertain. The CDR3 consists of 14 residues. V was shortened by 4 bases and J by 7 bases, with 17 bases between the two germline ends. Germline values: CDR1 SQVTM, CDR2 ANQGSEA. The CDR3 loop reads CSVATDPARNEQFF. The CDR3 DNA reads TGCAGCGTTGCGACGGATCCCGCTCGGAATGAGCAGTTCTTC.

The table lists this clone with a few counts. This rearrangement joins TRBV4-1 to TRBJ1-2, with 9 bases matching TRBD1. The V gene end was trimmed by 4 bases and the J gene end by 4 bases; junction bases not matched to a gene: 7. CDR3 length: 15 residues. Germline V CDR1 and CDR2: MGHRA, YSYEKL. The CDR3 sequence: CASSPTGTGRYGYTF. The CDR3, as DNA: TGCGCCAGCAGCCCTACCGGGACAGGGCGCTATGGCTACACCTTC.

The chain links TRBV19 to TRBJ1-5; D is perhaps TRBD1 (5 bases). Germline lookup yields CDR1 LNHDA and CDR2 SQIVND (reference sequence). The CDR3 loop spans 14 amino acids. V was clipped by 4 bases and J by 3 bases, with 10 bases between them. The CDR3 here is CASSTRGINQPQHF. In DNA, the CDR3 is TGTGCCAGTAGTACCCGGGGGATCAATCAGCCCCAGCATTTT.

The rearrangement uses TRBV6-5 and TRBJ1-1; 8 bases align to TRBD1. The germline gives CDR1 MNHEY, CDR2 SVGAGI. Trimming took 8 bases from V and 4 from J; bases not matched to a gene: 3. The CDR3 has 12 amino acids. CDR3 bases: TGTGCCAGCCGACAGGGGAGCACTGAAGCTTTCTTT. Protein sequence: CASRQGSTEAFF.

The CDR3: CASSPGNTEAFF. The CDR3 nucleotides read TGTGCCAGCAGCCCAGGGAACACTGAAGCTTTCTTT. The chain uses TRBV9 and TRBJ1-1; the D is unclear. V was shortened by 4 bases and J by 1 base, with 5 bases between the two germline ends. In germline, CDR1 is SGDLS, CDR2 YYNGEE. The CDR3 loop spans 12 amino acids.

The chain employs TRBV7-9 and TRBJ2-2, with 7 nucleotides matching TRBD2. V was pared by 3 bases and J by 5 bases, with 3 bases of the junction left unmatched. Germline values: CDR1 SEHNR, CDR2 FQNEAQ (reference sequence). This CDR3 is built from 14 residues. The CDR3 coding sequence is TGTGCCAGCAGCTTCGGGGGAGGGACCGGGGAGCTGTTTTTT. This codes for CASSFGGGTGELFF.

This clone was seen a single time. The CDR3 spells CASSQGYYGTNEKLFF. In nucleotides, the CDR3 is TGCGCCAGCAGCCAAGGCTATTACGGAACTAATGAAAAACTGTTTTTT. V gene TRBV4-1 combines with J gene TRBJ1-4; D is ambiguous. The CDR3 length is 16 residues. Germline V gives CDR1 MGHRA, CDR2 YSYEKL. Trimming stripped 1 base from V and 1 base from J, with 10 bases between.

V usage is TRBV28 and J usage is TRBJ2-6; 9 nucleotides match TRBD1. The CDR3 contains 20 residues. V trimming: 5 bases; J trimming: 0 bases; junction bases outside the gene matches: 14. CDR1 MDHEN and CDR2 SYDVKM come from the germline V gene. The CDR3 DNA is TGTGCCAGCAGTGGCACGCTCTCCGGGACAGGGAACTCTGGGGCCAACGTCCTGACTTTC. It specifies CASSGTLSGTGNSGANVLTF.

This chain joins TRBV28 and TRBJ1-5; TRBD1 aligns across 7 bases. Germline CDR1 reads MDHEN; CDR2 reads SYDVKM. V lost 4 bases to trimming and J lost 0 bases; unmatched junction nucleotides: 3. This CDR3 has 15 residues. CDR3 in DNA: TGTGCCAGCAGTTATGGGACAGCTAGCAATCAGCCCCAGCATTTT. It translates to CASSYGTASNQPQHF.

The chain combines TRBV6-5 with TRBJ2-7; no reliable D call. The CDR3 sequence is 12 residues long. The germline gives CDR1 MNHEY, CDR2 SVGAGI. The ends were cut back, 5 bases at V and 0 bases at J, with 5 bases in the middle. CDR3 amino acids: CASSQTSYEQYF. The CDR3 DNA is TGTGCCAGCAGTCAGACCTCCTACGAGCAGTACTTC.

The chain carries TRBV7-6 and TRBJ2-7, with 9 bases matching TRBD2. Looked up from germline, CDR1 is SGHVS and CDR2 is FNYEAQ. The CDR3 sequence is 17 residues long. V dropped 1 base and J dropped 7; count of bases not matched to a gene: 14. CDR3 in amino acids: CASSLVSGGRAYSEQYF. DNA of the CDR3: TGTGCCAGCAGCTTAGTGTCCGGCGGGAGGGCCTACAGTGAGCAGTACTTC.

In this sample, this clone turned up a few times. The chain employs TRBV25-1 and TRBJ1-2; the match to TRBD1 covers 11 bases. The CDR3 contains 15 residues. Germline-derived CDR1 and CDR2 are MGHDK and SYGVNS. V dropped 4 bases and J dropped 6; count of bases not matched to a gene: 7. The CDR3, as DNA: TGTGCCAGCAGTGGTGCCCCGGACAGGGGGCATGGCTACACCTTC. Translation gives CASSGAPDRGHGYTF.